These 10 T cell receptor beta chains were sequenced from one sample in a study of blood T cell repertoires in COVID-19. Clones were sequenced by immunoSEQ multiplex PCR, and TCRdb holds only the in-frame ones, with some missing. The sample holds under 300,000 clones, 92% seen once. The sequencing input was peripheral blood. These receptors originate from a man aged 25-45 years with COVID-19, enrolled during active disease.

This chain joins TRBV5-6 and TRBJ1-2; D is perhaps TRBD1 (5 bases). The CDR3 is 13 amino acids. The V end lost 2 bases, the J end lost 5 bases, and 10 bases lay between the germline ends. The germline CDR1 and CDR2 sequences are SGHDT and YYEEEE. CDR3 in DNA: TGTGCCAGCAGCTTAGCGGGGGGATATGGCTACACCTTC. It is translated as CASSLAGGYGYTF. Full variable domain (missing parts from reference TRBV5-6 and TRBJ1-2): DAGVTQSPTHLIKTRGQQVTLRCSPKSGHDTVSWYQQALGQGPQFIFQYYEEEERQRGNFPDRFSGHQFPNYSSELNVNALLLGDSALYLCASSLAGGYGYTFGSGTRLTVV.

V is TRBV9 and J is TRBJ2-5; 8 nucleotides line up with TRBD1. This CDR3 is built from 15 residues. V was pared by 3 bases and J by 4 bases, with 8 bases of the junction left unmatched. Germline CDR1 SGDLS, CDR2 YYNGEE. The CDR3 reads CASSEHRDRRETQYF. The CDR3 DNA sequence: TGTGCCAGCAGCGAACACCGGGACAGGCGAGAGACCCAGTACTTC.

This clone was seen just once. CDR3 protein: CASNPGTSTDTQYF. CDR3 nucleotide sequence: TGTGCCAGCAACCCGGGGACTAGCACAGATACGCAGTATTTT. The chain combines TRBV6-5 with TRBJ2-3, with a tentative D call TRBD2 (6 bases). The germline V and J ends were trimmed by 7 bases and 0 bases, with 11 bases remaining between them. Germline loops: CDR1 MNHEY, CDR2 SVGAGI. The CDR3 consists of 14 residues.

V is TRBV25-1 and J is TRBJ1-2, with a weak D call TRBD1 (6 bases). CDR3 length equals 16 residues. Trimming removed 1 base at V and 8 bases at J, with 20 bases between. Germline CDR1 MGHDK, CDR2 SYGVNS. CDR3 region: CASSEWPKQGRRGYTF. DNA of the CDR3: TGTGCCAGCAGTGAATGGCCCAAGCAGGGGCGCAGAGGCTACACCTTC.

V and J are TRBV2 and TRBJ1-1, with unresolved D. Germline lookup yields CDR1 SNHLY and CDR2 FYNNEI. With 5 bases removed from V and 1 base from J, the gap between germline ends came to 8 bases. This CDR3 comprises 13 residues. CDR3 protein: CASSILENTEAFF. The CDR3 bases are TGTGCCAGCAGTATCTTAGAGAACACTGAAGCTTTCTTT.

The V gene is TRBV4-2, the J gene TRBJ2-7; TRBD2 agrees at 9 bases. Germline V gene lookup returns CDR1 LGHNA and CDR2 YNFKEQ. Germline trimming cut 0 bases from V and 12 bases from J; bases unmatched to any gene: 15. This CDR3 spans 16 amino acids. CDR3 residues: CASSQDWTSAAKGVYF. CDR3 coding DNA: TGTGCCAGCAGCCAAGACTGGACTAGCGCTGCTAAGGGCGTGTACTTC.

The gene calls are TRBV6-1 and TRBJ1-4; the D gene is possibly TRBD1 (6 bases). CDR1 is MNHNS and CDR2 is SASEGT in the germline V gene. Trimming pared 3 bases from V and 8 bases from J, leaving 13 bases between. The CDR3 is 14 amino acids. In nucleotides, the CDR3 is TGTGCCAGCAGTGATCGGGGGGCCGGCGAAAAACTGTTTTTT. It codes for CASSDRGAGEKLFF.

V and J are TRBV5-5 and TRBJ2-5, with D perhaps TRBD1 (6 bases). The CDR3 length is 13 residues. Per the germline V gene, CDR1 is SGHKS and CDR2 is YYEKEE (reference sequence). Trimming took 1 base from V and 3 from J, leaving 7 bases between them. CDR3: CASSLWTEETQYF. CDR3 DNA sequence: TGTGCCAGCAGCTTGTGGACAGAAGAGACCCAGTACTTC.

The rearrangement uses TRBV19 and TRBJ1-2; 7 positions match TRBD1. Germline CDR1 reads LNHDA; CDR2 reads SQIVND (reference sequence). Unmatched junction bases numbered 7, after V lost 6 bases and J lost 6 bases. This CDR3 has 13 residues. DNA for the CDR3: TGTGCCAGTAGGGTAGGGGGCGTCCATGGCTACACCTTC. This sequence encodes CASRVGGVHGYTF.

V gene TRBV9 combines with J gene TRBJ2-7; 12 nucleotides line up with TRBD2. CDR3 length: 15 residues. Trimming cost V 0 bases and J 5 bases; bases outside gene matches: 3. From germline, CDR1 is SGDLS and CDR2 YYNGEE. The CDR3 coding sequence is TGTGCCAGCAGCGTAGGACTAGCGGGGGTACACGAGCAGTACTTC. This gives the protein CASSVGLAGVHEQYF.